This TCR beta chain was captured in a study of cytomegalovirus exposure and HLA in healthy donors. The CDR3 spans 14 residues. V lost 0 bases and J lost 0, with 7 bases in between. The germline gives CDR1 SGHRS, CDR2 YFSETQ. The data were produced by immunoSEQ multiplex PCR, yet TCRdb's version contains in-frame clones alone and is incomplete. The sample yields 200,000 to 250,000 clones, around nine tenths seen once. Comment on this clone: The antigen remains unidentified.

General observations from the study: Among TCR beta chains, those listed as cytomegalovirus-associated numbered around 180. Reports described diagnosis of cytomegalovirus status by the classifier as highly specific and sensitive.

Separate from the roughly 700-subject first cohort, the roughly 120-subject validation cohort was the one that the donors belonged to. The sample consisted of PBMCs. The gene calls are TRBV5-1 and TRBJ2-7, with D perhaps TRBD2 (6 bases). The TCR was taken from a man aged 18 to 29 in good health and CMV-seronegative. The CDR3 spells CASSLVRDSYEQYF. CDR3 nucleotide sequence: TGCGCCAGCAGCTTGGTGCGGGACTCCTACGAGCAGTACTTC. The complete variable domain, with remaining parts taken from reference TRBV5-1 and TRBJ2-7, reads KAGVTQTPRYLIKTRGQQVTLSCSPISGHRSVSWYQQTPGQGLQFLFEYFSETQRNKGNFPGRFSGRQFSNSRSEMNVSTLELGDSALYLCASSLVRDSYEQYFGPGTRLTVT.